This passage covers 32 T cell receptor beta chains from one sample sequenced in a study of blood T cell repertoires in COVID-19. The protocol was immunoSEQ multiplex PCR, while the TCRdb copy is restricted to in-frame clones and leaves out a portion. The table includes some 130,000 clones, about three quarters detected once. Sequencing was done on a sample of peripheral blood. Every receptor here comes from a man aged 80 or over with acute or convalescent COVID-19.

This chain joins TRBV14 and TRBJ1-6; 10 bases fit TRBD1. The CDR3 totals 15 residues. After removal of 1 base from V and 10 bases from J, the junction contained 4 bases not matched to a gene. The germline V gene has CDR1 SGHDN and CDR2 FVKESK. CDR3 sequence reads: CASSQGTGGYSPLHF. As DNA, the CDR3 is TGTGCCAGCAGCCAAGGGACAGGGGGATACTCACCCCTCCACTTT.

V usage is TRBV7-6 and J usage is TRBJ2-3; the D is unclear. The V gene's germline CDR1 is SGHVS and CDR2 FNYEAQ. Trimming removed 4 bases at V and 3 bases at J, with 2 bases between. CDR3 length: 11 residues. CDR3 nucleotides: TGTGCCAGCAGCTCGACAGATACGCAGTATTTT. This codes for CASSSTDTQYF.

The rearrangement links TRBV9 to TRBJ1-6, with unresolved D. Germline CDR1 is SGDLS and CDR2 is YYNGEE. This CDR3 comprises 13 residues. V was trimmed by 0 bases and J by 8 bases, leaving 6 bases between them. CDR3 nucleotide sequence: TGTGCCAGCAGCGTAGATGTAGATTCACCCCTCCACTTT. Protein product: CASSVDVDSPLHF.

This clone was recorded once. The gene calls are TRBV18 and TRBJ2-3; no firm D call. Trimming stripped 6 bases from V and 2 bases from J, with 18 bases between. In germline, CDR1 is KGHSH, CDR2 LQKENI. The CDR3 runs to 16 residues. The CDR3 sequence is CASSHTVRADTDTQYF. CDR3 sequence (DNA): TGTGCCAGCTCTCATACGGTGCGCGCGGACACAGATACGCAGTATTTT.

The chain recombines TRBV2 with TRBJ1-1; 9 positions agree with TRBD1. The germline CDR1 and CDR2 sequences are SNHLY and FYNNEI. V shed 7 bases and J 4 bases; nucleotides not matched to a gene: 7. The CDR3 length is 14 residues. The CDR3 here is CASTQQGASTEAFF. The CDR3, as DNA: TGTGCCAGCACTCAACAGGGGGCTAGCACTGAAGCTTTCTTT. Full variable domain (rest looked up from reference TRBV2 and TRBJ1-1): EPEVTQTPSHQVTQMGQEVILRCVPISNHLYFYWYRQILGQKVEFLVSFYNNEISEKSEIFDDQFSVERPDGSNFTLKIRSTKLEDSAMYFCASTQQGASTEAFFGQGTRLTVV.

The CDR3 is CASSQDLGGSQPQHF. CDR3 sequence (DNA): TGTGCCAGCAGCCAAGATCTGGGGGGGTCCCAGCCCCAGCATTTT. The rearrangement links TRBV3-1 (or the pseudogene TRBV3-2) to TRBJ1-5; D may be TRBD1 (5 bases). There are 15 residues in the CDR3. Trimming removed 0 bases from V and 7 bases from J, with 13 bases in between. Germline V gene sequence: CDR1 LGHDT, CDR2 YNNKEL (reference sequence).

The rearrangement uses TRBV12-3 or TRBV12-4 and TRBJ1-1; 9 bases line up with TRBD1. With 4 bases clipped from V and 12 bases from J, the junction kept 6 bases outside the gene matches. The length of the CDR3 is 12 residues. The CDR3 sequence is CASSSDRGRPFF. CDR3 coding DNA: TGTGCCAGCAGTTCGGACAGGGGACGACCTTTCTTT.

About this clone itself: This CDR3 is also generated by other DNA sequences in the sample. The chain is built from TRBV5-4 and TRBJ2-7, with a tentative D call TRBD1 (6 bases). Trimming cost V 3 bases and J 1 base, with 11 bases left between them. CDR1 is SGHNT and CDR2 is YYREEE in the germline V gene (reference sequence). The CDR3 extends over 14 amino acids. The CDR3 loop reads CASSSRQGSYEQYF. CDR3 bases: TGTGCCAGCAGCTCTAGGCAGGGGTCCTACGAGCAGTACTTC. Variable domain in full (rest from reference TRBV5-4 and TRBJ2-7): ETGVTQSPTHLIKTRGQQVTLRCSSQSGHNTVSWYQQALGQGPQFIFQYYREEENGRGNFPPRFSGLQFPNYSSELNVNALELDDSALYLCASSSRQGSYEQYFGPGTRLTVT.

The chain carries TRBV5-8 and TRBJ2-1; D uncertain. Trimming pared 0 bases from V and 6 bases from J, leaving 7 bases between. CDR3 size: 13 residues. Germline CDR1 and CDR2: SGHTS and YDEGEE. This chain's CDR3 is CASSLARPNEQFF. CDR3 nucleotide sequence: TGTGCCAGCAGCTTGGCGAGGCCCAATGAGCAGTTCTTC.

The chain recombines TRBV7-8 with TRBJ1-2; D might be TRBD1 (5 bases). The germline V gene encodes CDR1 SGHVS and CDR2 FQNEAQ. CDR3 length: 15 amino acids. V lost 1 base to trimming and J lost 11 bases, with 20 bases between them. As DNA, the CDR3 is TGTGCCAGCAGCTTAGAGTGGGGGGGGGACTCCGATTACACCTTC. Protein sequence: CASSLEWGGDSDYTF. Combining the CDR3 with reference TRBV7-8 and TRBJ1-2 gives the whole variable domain GAGVSQSPRYKVAKRGQDVALRCDPISGHVSLFWYQQALGQGPEFLTYFQNEAQLDKSGLPSDRFFAERPEGSVSTLKIQRTQQEDSAVYLCASSLEWGGDSDYTFGSGTRLTVV.

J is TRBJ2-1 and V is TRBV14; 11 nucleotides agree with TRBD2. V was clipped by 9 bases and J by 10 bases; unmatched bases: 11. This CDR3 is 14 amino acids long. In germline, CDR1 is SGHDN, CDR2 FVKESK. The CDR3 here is CASSGGALYGEQFF. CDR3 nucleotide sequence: TGTGCCAGTAGCGGGGGGGCCCTTTACGGGGAGCAGTTCTTC.

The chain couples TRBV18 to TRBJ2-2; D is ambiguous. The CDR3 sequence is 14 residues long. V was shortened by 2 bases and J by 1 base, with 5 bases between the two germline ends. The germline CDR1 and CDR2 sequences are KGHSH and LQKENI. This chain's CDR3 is CASSPTRNTGELFF. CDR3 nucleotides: TGTGCCAGCTCACCAACCAGGAACACCGGGGAGCTGTTTTTT.

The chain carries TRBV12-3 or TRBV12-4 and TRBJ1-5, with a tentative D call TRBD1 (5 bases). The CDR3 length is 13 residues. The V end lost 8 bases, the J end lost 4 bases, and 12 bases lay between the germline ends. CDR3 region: CASAGLGNQPQHF. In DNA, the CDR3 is TGTGCCAGCGCAGGGTTAGGGAATCAGCCCCAGCATTTT.

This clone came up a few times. CDR3 protein: CASSLGTSGDADTQYF. The CDR3 nucleotides are TGTGCCAGCAGCTTAGGGACTAGCGGGGATGCAGATACGCAGTATTTT. This sequence joins TRBV11-3 and TRBJ2-3; 12 nucleotides agree with TRBD2. Germline CDR1 and CDR2: SGHNT and YENEEA. Trimming at V came to 1 base and at J to 4 bases, leaving 3 bases not matched to a gene. The CDR3 is made up of 16 amino acids.

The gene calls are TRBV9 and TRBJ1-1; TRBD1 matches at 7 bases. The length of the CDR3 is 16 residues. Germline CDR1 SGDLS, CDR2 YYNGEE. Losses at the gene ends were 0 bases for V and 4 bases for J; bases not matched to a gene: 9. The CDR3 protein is CASSVEGGRGATEAFF. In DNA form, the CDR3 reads TGTGCCAGCAGCGTAGAGGGTGGCAGGGGGGCCACTGAAGCTTTCTTT.

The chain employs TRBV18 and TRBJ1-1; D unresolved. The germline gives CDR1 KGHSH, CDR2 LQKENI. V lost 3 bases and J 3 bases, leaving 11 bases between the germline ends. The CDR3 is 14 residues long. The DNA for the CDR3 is TGTGCCAGCTCACCGGAGAGGGTGGACACTGAAGCTTTCTTT. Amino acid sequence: CASSPERVDTEAFF. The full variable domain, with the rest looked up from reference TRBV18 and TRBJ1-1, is NAGVMQNPRHLVRRRGQEARLRCSPMKGHSHVYWYRQLPEEGLKFMVYLQKENIIDESGMPKERFSAEFPKEGPSILRIQQVVRGDSAAYFCASSPERVDTEAFFGQGTRLTVV.

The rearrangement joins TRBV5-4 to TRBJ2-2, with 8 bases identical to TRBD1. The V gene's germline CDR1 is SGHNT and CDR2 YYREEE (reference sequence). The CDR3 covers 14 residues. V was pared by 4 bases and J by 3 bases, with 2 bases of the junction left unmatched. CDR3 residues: CASSETGDTGELFF. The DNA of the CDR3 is TGTGCCAGCAGCGAGACAGGGGACACCGGGGAGCTGTTTTTT.

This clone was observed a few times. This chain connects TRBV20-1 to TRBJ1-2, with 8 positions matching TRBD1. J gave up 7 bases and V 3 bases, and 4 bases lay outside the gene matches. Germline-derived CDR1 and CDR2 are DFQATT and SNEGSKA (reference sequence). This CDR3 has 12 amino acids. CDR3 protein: CSASQGAGGYTF. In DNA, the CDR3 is TGCAGTGCTAGTCAGGGGGCGGGTGGCTACACCTTC.

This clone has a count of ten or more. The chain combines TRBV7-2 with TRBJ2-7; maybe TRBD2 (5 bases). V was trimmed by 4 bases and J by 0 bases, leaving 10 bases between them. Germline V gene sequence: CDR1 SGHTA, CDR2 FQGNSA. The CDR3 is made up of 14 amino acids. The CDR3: CASSSYGSSYEQYF. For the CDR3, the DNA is TGTGCCAGCAGCTCTTATGGGAGCTCCTACGAGCAGTACTTC.

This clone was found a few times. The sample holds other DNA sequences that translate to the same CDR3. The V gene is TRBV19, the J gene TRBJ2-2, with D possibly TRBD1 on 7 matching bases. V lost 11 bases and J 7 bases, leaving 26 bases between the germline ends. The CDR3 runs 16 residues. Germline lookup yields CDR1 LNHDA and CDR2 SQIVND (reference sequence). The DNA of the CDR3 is TGTGCCCGGGTGGGCGGGGACAGCAGTTGGGACGGGGAGCTGTTTTTT. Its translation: CARVGGDSSWDGELFF.

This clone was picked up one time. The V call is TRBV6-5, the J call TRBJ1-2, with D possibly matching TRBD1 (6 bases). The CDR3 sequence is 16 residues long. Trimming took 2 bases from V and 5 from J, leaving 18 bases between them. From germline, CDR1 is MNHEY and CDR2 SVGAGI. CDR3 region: CASSYPMGGADYGYTF. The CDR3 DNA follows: TGTGCCAGCAGTTACCCTATGGGGGGGGCGGATTATGGCTACACCTTC.

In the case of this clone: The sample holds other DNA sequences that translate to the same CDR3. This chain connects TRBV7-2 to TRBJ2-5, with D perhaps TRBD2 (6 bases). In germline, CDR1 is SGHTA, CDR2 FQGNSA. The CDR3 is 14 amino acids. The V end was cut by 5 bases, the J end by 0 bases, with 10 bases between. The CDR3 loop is CASSLSGYQETQYF. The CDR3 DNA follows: TGTGCCAGCAGCCTAAGCGGGTACCAAGAGACCCAGTACTTC.

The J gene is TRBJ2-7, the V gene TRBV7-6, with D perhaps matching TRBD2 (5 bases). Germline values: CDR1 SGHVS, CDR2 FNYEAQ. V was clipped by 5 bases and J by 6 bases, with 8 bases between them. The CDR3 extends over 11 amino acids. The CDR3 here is CASSRAGEQYF. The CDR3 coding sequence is TGTGCCAGCAGCCGTGCGGGCGAGCAGTACTTC.

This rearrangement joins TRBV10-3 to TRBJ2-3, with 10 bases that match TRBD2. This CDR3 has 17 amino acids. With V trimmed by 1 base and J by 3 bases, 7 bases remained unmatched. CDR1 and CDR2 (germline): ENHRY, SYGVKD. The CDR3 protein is CAISEFESGGGTDTQYF. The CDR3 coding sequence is TGTGCCATCAGTGAGTTCGAGAGCGGGGGGGGAACAGATACGCAGTATTTT.

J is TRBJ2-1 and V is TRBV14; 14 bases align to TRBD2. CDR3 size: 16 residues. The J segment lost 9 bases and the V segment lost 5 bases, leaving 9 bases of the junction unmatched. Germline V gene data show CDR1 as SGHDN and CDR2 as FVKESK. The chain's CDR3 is CASSSWTSGGNAEQFF. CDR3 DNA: TGTGCCAGCAGCTCCTGGACTAGCGGGGGGAATGCTGAGCAGTTCTTC.

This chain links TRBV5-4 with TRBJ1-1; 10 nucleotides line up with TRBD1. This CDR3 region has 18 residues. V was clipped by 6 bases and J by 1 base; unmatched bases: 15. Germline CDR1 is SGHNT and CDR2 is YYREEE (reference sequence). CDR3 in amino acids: CASTLGGGQGGANTEAFF. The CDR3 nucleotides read TGTGCCAGCACTCTGGGAGGAGGACAGGGGGGTGCGAACACTGAAGCTTTCTTT.

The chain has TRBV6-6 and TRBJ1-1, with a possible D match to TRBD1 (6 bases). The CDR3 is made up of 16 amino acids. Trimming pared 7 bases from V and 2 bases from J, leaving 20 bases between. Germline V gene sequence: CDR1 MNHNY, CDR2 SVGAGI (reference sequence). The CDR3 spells CASTLSWGGRNTEAFF. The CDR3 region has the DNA TGTGCCAGCACCCTTAGCTGGGGGGGCAGAAACACTGAAGCTTTCTTT.

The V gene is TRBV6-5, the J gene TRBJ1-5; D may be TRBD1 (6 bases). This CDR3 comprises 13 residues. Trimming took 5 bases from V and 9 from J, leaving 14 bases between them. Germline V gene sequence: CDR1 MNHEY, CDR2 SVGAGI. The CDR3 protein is CASSRSQGRPQHF. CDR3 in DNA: TGTGCCAGCAGTAGATCACAGGGAAGGCCCCAGCATTTT.

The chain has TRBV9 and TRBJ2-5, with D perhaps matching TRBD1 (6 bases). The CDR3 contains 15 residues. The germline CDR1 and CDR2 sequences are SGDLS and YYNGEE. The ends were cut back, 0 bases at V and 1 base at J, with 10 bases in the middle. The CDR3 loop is CASSVGPGAQETQYF. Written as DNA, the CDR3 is TGTGCCAGCAGCGTAGGTCCAGGGGCCCAAGAGACCCAGTACTTC. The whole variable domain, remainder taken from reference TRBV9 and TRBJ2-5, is DSGVTQTPKHLITATGQRVTLRCSPRSGDLSVYWYQQSLDQGLQFLIQYYNGEERAKGNILERFSAQQFPDLHSELNLSSLELGDSALYFCASSVGPGAQETQYFGPGTRLLVL.

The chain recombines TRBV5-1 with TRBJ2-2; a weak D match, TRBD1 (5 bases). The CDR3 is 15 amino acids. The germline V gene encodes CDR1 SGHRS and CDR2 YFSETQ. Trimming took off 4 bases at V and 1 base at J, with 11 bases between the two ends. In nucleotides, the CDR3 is TGCGCCAGCAGCGAAAGGGGATTGAACACCGGGGAGCTGTTTTTT. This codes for CASSERGLNTGELFF.

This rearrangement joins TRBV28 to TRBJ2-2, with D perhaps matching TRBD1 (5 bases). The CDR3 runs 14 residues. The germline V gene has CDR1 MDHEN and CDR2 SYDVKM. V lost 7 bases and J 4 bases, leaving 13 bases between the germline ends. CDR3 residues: CASTNPGATGELFF. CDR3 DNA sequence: TGTGCCAGCACCAACCCTGGGGCCACCGGGGAGCTGTTTTTT.

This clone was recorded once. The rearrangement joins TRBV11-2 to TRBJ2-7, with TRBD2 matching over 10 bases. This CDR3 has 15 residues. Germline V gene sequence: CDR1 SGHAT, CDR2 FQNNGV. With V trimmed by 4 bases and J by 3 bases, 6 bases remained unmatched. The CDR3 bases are TGTGCCAGCAGCTCGGCTAGCGGGGGTATCTACGAGCAGTACTTC. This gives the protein CASSSASGGIYEQYF.